This passage covers 26 T cell receptor beta chains from one sample sequenced in a study of blood T cell repertoires in COVID-19. Clones were sequenced by immunoSEQ multiplex PCR, and TCRdb holds only the in-frame ones, with some missing. This table holds a few hundred thousand clones, around 87% found once. The source material was PBMCs or T cells enriched from blood (not recorded which). These receptor sequences come from a man in his forties or fifties in a cohort exposed to, infected with or recovered from COVID-19 (not recorded which).

This clone was recorded a few times. This chain connects TRBV12-1 to TRBJ1-6; the D segment call TRBD1 is taken from the table without a DNA check. TRBV12-1 counts as a pseudogene. The CDR3 extends over 17 amino acids. Here the CDR3 reads CASSRTGILGAISPLHF. The CDR3 DNA reads as TGTGCCAGCAGCAGAACAGGGATCCTAGGGGCGATATCACCCCTCCACTTT.

This sequence joins TRBV10-3 and TRBJ2-2, with 9 positions matching TRBD2. The junction had 3 bases not matched to a gene; V was cut back by 5 bases and J by 2 bases. The CDR3 length is 15 residues. From germline, CDR1 is ENHRY and CDR2 SYGVKD. The CDR3 loop is CAISSLAGNTGELFF. CDR3 DNA: TGTGCCATCAGTTCCCTAGCGGGAAACACCGGGGAGCTGTTTTTT.

V gene TRBV29-1 combines with J gene TRBJ2-2; D call uncertain. The CDR3 has 13 amino acids. Germline V gives CDR1 SQVTM, CDR2 ANQGSEA. V lost 5 bases to trimming and J lost 3 bases, with 10 bases between them. The CDR3 loop reads CSVSNRDTGELFF. The CDR3 region has the DNA TGCAGCGTTTCTAATCGGGACACCGGGGAGCTGTTTTTT.

The V gene is TRBV28, the J gene TRBJ2-7, with TRBD2 matching 9 bases. Germline V gives CDR1 MDHEN, CDR2 SYDVKM. V was pared by 10 bases and J by 4 bases, with 20 bases of the junction left unmatched. This CDR3 contains 17 residues. For the CDR3, the DNA is TGTGCCACTTCCCAGAACAACTTCGGACTAGCGTTGTACGAGCAGTACTTC. Translating gives CATSQNNFGLALYEQYF.

The gene calls are TRBV2 and TRBJ1-2; 8 bases line up with TRBD1. V trimming: 8 bases; J trimming: 8 bases; junction bases outside the gene matches: 13. CDR1 is SNHLY, CDR2 FYNNEI, per germline. This CDR3 is 14 amino acids long. CDR3 in amino acids: CASGRSRGRGGYTF. The CDR3 region has the DNA TGTGCCAGCGGTCGCTCCAGGGGGCGAGGGGGCTACACCTTC.

The chain combines TRBV18 with TRBJ1-2, with TRBD1 matching over 8 bases. The CDR3 is 15 amino acids. The germline V gene has CDR1 KGHSH and CDR2 LQKENI. The V segment lost 5 bases and the J segment 0 bases; nucleotides outside the gene matches: 5. CDR3 in amino acids: CASSSDRGANYGYTF. The DNA of the CDR3 is TGTGCCAGCTCAAGCGACAGGGGAGCTAACTATGGCTACACCTTC.

The chain is built from TRBV3-1 (or the pseudogene TRBV3-2) and TRBJ2-2, with TRBD2 identical over 13 bases. After removal of 8 bases from V and 7 bases from J, the junction contained 1 base not matched to a gene. CDR1 and CDR2 (germline): LGHDT, YNNKEL (reference sequence). The CDR3 has 13 amino acids. CDR3 region: CASGTSGVGELFF. The DNA for the CDR3 is TGTGCCAGCGGGACTAGCGGGGTCGGGGAGCTGTTTTTT.

This rearrangement joins TRBV3-1 (or the pseudogene TRBV3-2) to TRBJ2-7; D is possibly TRBD1 (5 bases). The germline gives CDR1 LGHDT, CDR2 YNNKEL (reference sequence). Trimming shortened V by 0 bases and J by 3 bases, and 6 bases separated the two germline ends. The CDR3 loop spans 13 amino acids. This CDR3 is CASSQERGYEQYF. The CDR3 DNA reads TGTGCCAGCAGCCAAGAAAGGGGCTACGAGCAGTACTTC.

This clone has a single count. This chain links TRBV2 with TRBJ1-5; 9 nucleotides line up with TRBD1. CDR3 length: 15 amino acids. Trimming removed 8 bases from V and 4 bases from J; junction bases left unmatched: 9. Germline loops: CDR1 SNHLY, CDR2 FYNNEI. The chain's CDR3 is CASSRDRERNQPQHF. CDR3 DNA: TGTGCCAGCTCGAGGGACAGGGAGAGGAATCAGCCCCAGCATTTT.

The genes are TRBV5-4 and TRBJ2-1; 8 bases fit TRBD2. Germline trimming cut 4 bases from V and 8 bases from J; bases unmatched to any gene: 14. CDR3 length: 16 amino acids. Germline lookup yields CDR1 SGHNT and CDR2 YYREEE (reference sequence). CDR3 nucleotides: TGTGCCAGCAGCCTCGGCCACGGGAGGGCCGGGGATGAGCAGTTCTTC. This translates into CASSLGHGRAGDEQFF.

This chain links TRBV27 with TRBJ2-7, with D possibly being TRBD1 (7 bases). Germline V CDR1 and CDR2: MNHEY, SMNVEV (reference sequence). The CDR3 extends over 11 amino acids. Trimming took 9 bases from V and 8 from J, leaving 14 bases between them. CDR3 nucleotides: TGTGCCAGTCTGGAGGGGGCGAAGCAGTACTTC. Its translation is CASLEGAKQYF.

The chain links TRBV5-5 to TRBJ1-2, with 9 bases identical to TRBD1. Germline V CDR1 and CDR2: SGHKS, YYEKEE (reference sequence). The length of the CDR3 is 14 residues. Losses at the gene ends were 4 bases for V and 4 bases for J; bases not matched to a gene: 5. The CDR3 nucleotides read TGTGCCAGCAGCACCCGGACAGGGGTCTATGGCTACACCTTC. This translates into CASSTRTGVYGYTF.

The rearrangement links TRBV30 to TRBJ1-3; tentative D call: TRBD1 (6 bases). This CDR3 is built from 15 residues. Germline CDR1 reads GTSNPN; CDR2 reads SVGIG (reference sequence). The ends were cut back, 4 bases at V and 2 bases at J, with 15 bases in the middle. CDR3 residues: CAWTIQGSAGNTIYF. CDR3 nucleotide sequence: TGTGCCTGGACGATACAGGGTTCGGCTGGAAACACCATATATTTT.

This chain connects TRBV7-8 to TRBJ1-1; D perhaps matches TRBD1 (5 bases). CDR3 size: 14 residues. Per germline, CDR1 SGHVS and CDR2 FQNEAQ. The ends were cut back, 5 bases at V and 6 bases at J, with 16 bases in the middle. In DNA, the CDR3 is TGTGCCAGCAGCCCATTAGGGCAGGGATCTGAAGCTTTCTTT. This codes for CASSPLGQGSEAFF.

This chain joins TRBV5-4 and TRBJ2-2, with 9 bases identical to TRBD2. From germline, CDR1 is SGHNT and CDR2 YYREEE (reference sequence). With V trimmed by 1 base and J by 0 bases, 4 bases remained unmatched. The CDR3 runs to 17 residues. The CDR3 coding sequence is TGTGCCAGCAGCTTGAAACCTAGCGGGACGAACACCGGGGAGCTGTTTTTT. Translated: CASSLKPSGTNTGELFF.

V gene TRBV7-2 combines with J gene TRBJ1-6; TRBD1 matches 9 bases. In germline, CDR1 is SGHTA, CDR2 FQGNSA. V lost 1 base and J lost 8; bases outside the gene matches: 6. This CDR3 is 16 amino acids long. The CDR3 nucleotides are TGTGCCAGCAGCTTAGAGGTTCGGACAGGGGATTCACCCCTCCACTTT. This translates into CASSLEVRTGDSPLHF.

The V gene is TRBV5-4, the J gene TRBJ2-2, with 13 bases fitting TRBD2. V lost 3 bases to trimming and J lost 0 bases; unmatched junction nucleotides: 5. The CDR3 spans 18 residues. Per the germline V gene, CDR1 is SGHNT and CDR2 is YYREEE (reference sequence). CDR3 coding DNA: TGTGCCAGCAGCTCAACTAGCGGGAGGGCCCCGAACACCGGGGAGCTGTTTTTT. Its protein product is CASSSTSGRAPNTGELFF.

CDR3 bases: TGCGCCAGCAGCTCATCCGGGACAGGGAACACTGAAGCTTTCTTT. This sequence encodes CASSSSGTGNTEAFF. The genes are TRBV5-1 and TRBJ1-1; 8 positions agree with TRBD1. Unmatched junction bases numbered 5, after V lost 3 bases and J lost 1 base. Per germline, CDR1 SGHRS and CDR2 YFSETQ. This CDR3 contains 15 residues.

The chain uses TRBV19 and TRBJ1-6; TRBD1 might be the D (6 bases). The germline CDR1 and CDR2 sequences are LNHDA and SQIVND (reference sequence). This CDR3 has 13 amino acids. V was clipped by 11 bases and J by 2 bases, with 10 bases between them. The CDR3 DNA is TGTGCCTCAAAGGGGGCCTATAATTCACCCCTCCACTTT. Residues: CASKGAYNSPLHF.

V is TRBV2 and J is TRBJ1-1; 7 nucleotides align to TRBD1. This CDR3 spans 15 amino acids. Losses at the gene ends were 6 bases for V and 1 base for J; bases not matched to a gene: 8. Germline V CDR1 and CDR2: SNHLY, FYNNEI. CDR3 sequence (DNA): TGTGCCAGCAGGGCTCGGGGGACAGAGAACACTGAAGCTTTCTTT. This encodes CASRARGTENTEAFF.

V is TRBV24-1 and J is TRBJ2-1; 9 bases line up with TRBD2. V shed 4 bases and J 5 bases; nucleotides not matched to a gene: 5. CDR1 and CDR2 (germline): KGHDR, SFDVKD. The CDR3 covers 15 residues. The CDR3 protein is CATSDPAGGNNEQFF. In DNA form, the CDR3 reads TGTGCCACCAGTGACCCAGCGGGAGGTAACAATGAGCAGTTCTTC.

The V gene is TRBV4-1, the J gene TRBJ2-7; a weak D match, TRBD2 (6 bases). This CDR3 spans 15 amino acids. Germline V gene lookup returns CDR1 MGHRA and CDR2 YSYEKL. With 0 bases removed from V and 3 bases from J, the gap between germline ends came to 12 bases. The CDR3 spells CASSQDQRGGYEQYF. CDR3 DNA: TGCGCCAGCAGCCAAGATCAGAGGGGAGGCTACGAGCAGTACTTC.

The V and J genes are TRBV6-5 and TRBJ1-1; D uncertain. Trimming pared 8 bases from V and 5 bases from J, leaving 12 bases between. The germline V gene has CDR1 MNHEY and CDR2 SVGAGI. The CDR3 runs 12 residues. The CDR3 loop is CASGRGRTEAFF. The CDR3 DNA reads TGTGCCAGCGGGCGGGGTCGAACTGAAGCTTTCTTT.

The chain links TRBV4-1 to TRBJ1-3, with D tentatively TRBD1 (5 bases). This CDR3 is 13 amino acids long. The V gene's germline CDR1 is MGHRA and CDR2 YSYEKL. V was clipped by 0 bases and J by 8 bases, with 8 bases between them. CDR3 DNA sequence: TGCGCCAGCAGCCAAGACAGGGTGGACACCATATATTTT. This sequence encodes CASSQDRVDTIYF.

For this clone: Sequence at one end of the junction differs from germline and may be a read error. V usage is TRBV5-1 and J usage is TRBJ1-1; no clear D. Germline V CDR1 and CDR2: SGHRS, YFSETQ. CDR3 length: 15 residues. CDR3 loop: CASRLEWAKHTEAFF. The CDR3 DNA sequence: TGCGCCAGCAGGTTGGAGTGGGCCAAGCACACTGAAGCTTTCTTT.

V is TRBV10-2 and J is TRBJ2-2, with 8 bases fitting TRBD2. There are 15 residues in the CDR3. The germline V gene encodes CDR1 WSHSY and CDR2 SAAADI. Unmatched junction bases numbered 6, after V lost 2 bases and J lost 7 bases. The DNA of the CDR3 is TGCGCCAGCAGTGAGAACGGGAGGGCCAGCGGGGAGCTGTTTTTT. Translating gives CASSENGRASGELFF.